Described below is a single T cell receptor (beta chain) sequence and its context. Its antigen is unidentified. This record belongs to a study of monozygotic twins with inflammatory bowel disease. This CDR3 has 15 amino acids. CDR1 and CDR2 from the germline V gene are WNHNN and SYGVQD (reference sequence). TCRdb re-called the 5' RACE reads and gives one entry per CDR3 protein, without DNA. This table lists 140,000 to 150,000 distinct CDR3 sequences. Overall study findings and caveats: IBD patients share fewer clonotypes with other people than healthy twins do, especially with disease activity. Among twins, concordant and discordant pairs did not differ in repertoire similarity, possibly from limited power. Different T cell subtypes could not be distinguished. Backing was not found for a single strong signal or clonotype associated with IBD.

The chain combines TRBV10-1 with TRBJ2-1; there is no DNA to check the TCRdb D call of TRBD1. Sequenced sample: blood. The TCR was taken from a human donor with ulcerative colitis or Crohn's disease, or a healthy co-twin of an affected twin (not recorded which). The CDR3 spells CASRSGQGAYNEQFF.